The 21 T cell receptor beta chains in this list originate from one sample, sequenced in a study of OX40 agonist ivuxolimab in advanced cancers. The data were produced by immunoSEQ multiplex PCR, yet TCRdb's version contains in-frame clones alone and is incomplete. The table includes about 54,000 clones, about nine tenths detected once. The specimen was CD4+ or CD8+ T cells sorted from blood, collected in a trial of the OX40 agonist ivuxolimab. The receptors originated from an adult with an advanced solid tumor such as melanoma, head and neck, liver or kidney cancer.

V usage is TRBV10-1 and J usage is TRBJ1-1; D unclear. Trimming shortened V by 9 bases and J by 0 bases, and 11 bases separated the two germline ends. The germline V gene has CDR1 WNHNN and CDR2 SYGVQD (reference sequence). The CDR3 covers 13 residues. The CDR3 protein is CASARTMNTEAFF. As DNA, the CDR3 is TGCGCCAGTGCCAGAACCATGAACACTGAAGCTTTCTTT.

A single count supports this clone. This chain uses TRBV11-2 with TRBJ2-5; a weak D match, TRBD1 (5 bases). The CDR3 sequence is 15 residues long. Germline V CDR1 and CDR2: SGHAT, FQNNGV. Deletions cut 1 base from V and 3 bases from J, with 12 bases between. CDR3 sequence: CASSLVVDSKETQYF. In DNA form, the CDR3 reads TGTGCCAGCAGCTTAGTGGTAGACAGTAAAGAGACCCAGTACTTC. The full variable domain, rest sourced from reference TRBV11-2 and TRBJ2-5, is EAGVAQSPRYKIIEKRQSVAFWCNPISGHATLYWYQQILGQGPKLLIQFQNNGVVDDSQLPKDRFSAERLKGVDSTLKIQPAKLEDSAVYLCASSLVVDSKETQYFGPGTRLLVL.

The chain joins TRBV9 to TRBJ1-6; 8 bases line up with TRBD1. Germline V gene data show CDR1 as SGDLS and CDR2 as YYNGEE. This CDR3 is 14 amino acids long. The trim removed 3 bases at V and 12 bases at J, leaving 8 bases unmatched. The CDR3 nucleotides are TGTGCCAGCAGCGCTTCCGGGACAGGCGGACCCCTCCACTTT. Protein sequence: CASSASGTGGPLHF.

V and J are TRBV2 and TRBJ2-1, with D possibly being TRBD1 (5 bases). Germline V CDR1 and CDR2: SNHLY, FYNNEI. V dropped 2 bases and J dropped 5 bases, with 16 bases sitting between them. The CDR3 has 16 amino acids. CDR3 amino acids: CASSELGAGLNNEQFF. In DNA form, the CDR3 reads TGTGCCAGCAGTGAACTTGGGGCAGGGTTGAACAATGAGCAGTTCTTC. Drawing the rest from reference TRBV2 and TRBJ2-1, the complete variable domain is EPEVTQTPSHQVTQMGQEVILRCVPISNHLYFYWYRQILGQKVEFLVSFYNNEISEKSEIFDDQFSVERPDGSNFTLKIRSTKLEDSAMYFCASSELGAGLNNEQFFGPGTRLTVL.

J is TRBJ1-5 and V is TRBV27, with D possibly matching TRBD1 (5 bases). With 6 bases removed from V and 3 bases from J, the gap between germline ends came to 12 bases. CDR1 MNHEY and CDR2 SMNVEV come from the germline V gene (reference sequence). This CDR3 contains 14 residues. CDR3 region: CASSLRQSNQPQHF. The CDR3 DNA reads as TGTGCCAGCAGCCTTAGACAGTCCAATCAGCCCCAGCATTTT.

The J gene is TRBJ2-3, the V gene TRBV2, with D unclear. Germline CDR1 SNHLY, CDR2 FYNNEI. The length of the CDR3 is 11 residues. V lost 4 bases and J 5 bases, leaving 4 bases between the germline ends. The CDR3 sequence: CASSAQDTQYF. DNA of the CDR3: TGTGCCAGCAGTGCCCAAGATACGCAGTATTTT.

The gene calls are TRBV10-1 and TRBJ2-2; no definite D call. Germline V gene sequence: CDR1 WNHNN, CDR2 SYGVQD (reference sequence). Trimming pared 4 bases from V and 0 bases from J, leaving 6 bases between. CDR3 length: 14 amino acids. CDR3 in amino acids: CASSGQPNTGELFF. The CDR3 DNA reads TGCGCCAGCAGTGGGCAGCCGAACACCGGGGAGCTGTTTTTT.

The V and J genes are TRBV27 and TRBJ1-1; D is undetermined. Germline V gives CDR1 MNHEY, CDR2 SMNVEV (reference sequence). The CDR3 is 15 residues long. V dropped 3 bases and J dropped 1 base, with 12 bases sitting between them. This chain's CDR3 is CASSFIPLGNTEAFF. The CDR3 bases are TGTGCCAGCAGTTTTATCCCCCTAGGGAACACTGAAGCTTTCTTT.

CDR3 loop: CASSAGPGETQYF. CDR3 coding DNA: TGCGCCAGCAGCGCCGGACCTGGAGAGACCCAGTACTTC. The chain has TRBV5-1 and TRBJ2-5; D is uncertain. The CDR3 is 13 residues long. The germline V gene encodes CDR1 SGHRS and CDR2 YFSETQ. V lost 4 bases to trimming and J lost 4 bases, with 11 bases between them.

The V call is TRBV27, the J call TRBJ2-7; 12 nucleotides line up with TRBD2. Germline V gene sequence: CDR1 MNHEY, CDR2 SMNVEV (reference sequence). The CDR3 sequence is 22 residues long. Germline trimming cut 3 bases from V and 3 bases from J; bases unmatched to any gene: 24. The CDR3 sequence: CASSFFLIYNRGLAGILYEQYF. The CDR3 nucleotides are TGTGCCAGCAGTTTTTTCCTAATTTACAACAGAGGACTAGCGGGAATACTCTACGAGCAGTACTTC.

This sequence joins TRBV29-1 and TRBJ2-1; no reliable D call. Germline CDR1 and CDR2: SQVTM and ANQGSEA. The CDR3 contains 10 residues. The CDR3 nucleotides read TGCAGTGGTTCATACAATGAGCAGTTCTTC. Protein: CSGSYNEQFF.

This chain connects TRBV6-1 to TRBJ2-2, with D unresolved. This CDR3 spans 15 amino acids. The germline V and J ends were trimmed by 9 bases and 4 bases, with 18 bases remaining between them. Per the germline V gene, CDR1 is MNHNS and CDR2 is SASEGT. In DNA form, the CDR3 reads TGTGCCAGTCGCCCCGTTGATTCGGGCACCGGGGAGCTGTTTTTT. This translates into CASRPVDSGTGELFF.

The J gene is TRBJ1-2, the V gene TRBV6-1; possibly TRBD1 for D (6 bases). There are 14 residues in the CDR3. V shed 5 bases and J shed 12 bases, with 22 bases lying between them. Germline assignment: CDR1 MNHNS and CDR2 SASEGT. The CDR3: CASSMDRLTAVHTF. CDR3 DNA sequence: TGTGCCAGCAGTATGGACAGATTGACCGCGGTGCACACCTTC.

The chain has TRBV5-1 and TRBJ2-5; tentative D call: TRBD1 (5 bases). The CDR3 spans 13 residues. Trimming pared 3 bases from V and 3 bases from J, leaving 9 bases between. CDR1 SGHRS and CDR2 YFSETQ come from the germline V gene. The CDR3 protein is CASSSTVKETQYF. CDR3 coding DNA: TGCGCCAGCAGCTCGACAGTCAAAGAGACCCAGTACTTC.

V and J are TRBV2 and TRBJ2-1, with D hard to call. The germline V gene encodes CDR1 SNHLY and CDR2 FYNNEI. V was clipped by 3 bases and J by 5 bases, with 8 bases between them. The CDR3 runs 13 residues. CDR3: CASSDGRDNEQFF. CDR3 bases: TGTGCCAGCAGTGACGGACGGGACAATGAGCAGTTCTTC.

This clone was found once. The chain joins TRBV28 to TRBJ1-2; D call uncertain. The CDR3 runs to 12 residues. Germline V gene data show CDR1 as MDHEN and CDR2 as SYDVKM. The V and J ends lost 7 bases and 2 bases respectively, with 8 bases between them. The CDR3 sequence: CASTMTNYGYTF. CDR3 nucleotide sequence: TGTGCCAGCACTATGACCAACTATGGCTACACCTTC.

The chain joins TRBV27 to TRBJ2-7, with 8 bases that match TRBD1. After removal of 2 bases from V and 3 bases from J, the junction contained 6 bases not matched to a gene. This CDR3 is 15 amino acids long. The germline CDR1 and CDR2 sequences are MNHEY and SMNVEV (reference sequence). The CDR3 sequence is CASSLGHTGGYEQYF. The CDR3, as DNA: TGTGCCAGCAGTTTAGGGCACACAGGGGGCTACGAGCAGTACTTC.

The rearrangement links TRBV10-2 to TRBJ2-5, with 7 bases matching TRBD1. Looked up from germline, CDR1 is WSHSY and CDR2 is SAAADI. This CDR3 has 15 residues. With V trimmed by 4 bases and J by 1 base, 6 bases remained unmatched. The chain's CDR3 is CASSGSWDSQETQYF. CDR3 bases: TGCGCCAGCAGTGGGAGTTGGGACAGCCAAGAGACCCAGTACTTC.

V usage is TRBV11-2 and J usage is TRBJ1-1; D unclear. This CDR3 has 15 residues. V gave up 0 bases and J gave up 4 bases, with 12 bases separating them. Germline loops: CDR1 SGHAT, CDR2 FQNNGV. The CDR3 is CASSLEWDTGTEAFF. The CDR3 coding sequence is TGTGCCAGCAGCTTAGAATGGGATACGGGCACTGAAGCTTTCTTT. The full variable domain, its missing parts supplied by reference TRBV11-2 and TRBJ1-1, is EAGVAQSPRYKIIEKRQSVAFWCNPISGHATLYWYQQILGQGPKLLIQFQNNGVVDDSQLPKDRFSAERLKGVDSTLKIQPAKLEDSAVYLCASSLEWDTGTEAFFGQGTRLTVV.

This chain connects TRBV7-2 to TRBJ2-3; maybe TRBD2 (5 bases). CDR1 is SGHTA and CDR2 is FQGNSA in the germline V gene. Trimming took off 3 bases at V and 1 base at J, with 11 bases between the two ends. CDR3 length equals 15 residues. The CDR3 nucleotides are TGTGCCAGCAGCTTTCAGCTGGAGGGCACAGATACGCAGTATTTT. Encoded protein: CASSFQLEGTDTQYF.

The chain uses TRBV6-1 and TRBJ2-7; D ambiguous. The germline CDR1 and CDR2 sequences are MNHNS and SASEGT. The V end lost 5 bases, the J end lost 3 bases, and 8 bases lay between the germline ends. This CDR3 spans 12 amino acids. Here the CDR3 DNA reads TGTGCCAGCAGTCTCAGTCTCTACGAGCAGTACTTC. Its protein product is CASSLSLYEQYF.